The T cell receptor (beta chain) under discussion was sequenced for a study of T cell responses to AZD1222 COVID-19 vaccine. TCRdb keeps only in-frame clones here, not all; method: immunoSEQ multiplex PCR. The sample records 80,000 or so clones, roughly 90% being singletons. This CDR3 has 11 residues. V lost 1 base to trimming and J lost 9 bases, with 4 bases between them. The genes are TRBV12-3 or TRBV12-4 and TRBJ2-1; D gene uncertain. This specimen was peripheral blood, taken on day 0 of AZD1222 vaccination. This clonotype originated in an adult in good health. The CDR3 nucleotides are TGTGCCAGCAGTTTAGGTTCTGAGCAGTTCTTC. Amino acid sequence: CASSLGSEQFF.